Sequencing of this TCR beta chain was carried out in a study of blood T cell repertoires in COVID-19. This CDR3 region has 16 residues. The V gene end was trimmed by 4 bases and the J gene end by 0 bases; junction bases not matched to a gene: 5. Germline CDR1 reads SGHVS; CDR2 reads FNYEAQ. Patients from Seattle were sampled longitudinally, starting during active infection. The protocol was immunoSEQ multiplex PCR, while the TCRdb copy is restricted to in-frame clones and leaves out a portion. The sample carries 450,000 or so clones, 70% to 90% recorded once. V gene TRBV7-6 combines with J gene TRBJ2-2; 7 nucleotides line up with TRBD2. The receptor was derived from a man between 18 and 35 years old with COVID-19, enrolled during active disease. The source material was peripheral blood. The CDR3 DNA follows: TGTGCCAGCAGCTCCAGCGGGAAAGCGAACACCGGGGAGCTGTTTTTT. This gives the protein CASSSSGKANTGELFF.